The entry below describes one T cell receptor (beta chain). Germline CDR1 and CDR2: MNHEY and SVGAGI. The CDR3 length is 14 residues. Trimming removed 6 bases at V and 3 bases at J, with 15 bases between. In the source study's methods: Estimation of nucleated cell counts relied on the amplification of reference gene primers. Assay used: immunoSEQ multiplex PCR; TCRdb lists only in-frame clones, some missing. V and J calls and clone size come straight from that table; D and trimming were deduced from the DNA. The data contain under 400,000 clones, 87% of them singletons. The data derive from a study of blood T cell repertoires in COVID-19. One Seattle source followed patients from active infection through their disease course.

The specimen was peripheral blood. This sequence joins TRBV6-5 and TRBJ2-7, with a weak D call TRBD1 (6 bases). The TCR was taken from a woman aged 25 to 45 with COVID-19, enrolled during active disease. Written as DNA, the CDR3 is TGTGCCAGCAGCCCGAGGGGGAGAGACTACGAGCAGTACTTC. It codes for CASSPRGRDYEQYF.